This TCR beta chain came from a study of post-analysis software for immune sequencing data. Findings of the study overall: Comparison of patients with controls showed about 5 TRBV segments more frequent in patients, TRBV5-6, TRBV5-1 and TRBV20-1 among them. People with multiple sclerosis had a significantly lower normalized Chao1 diversity than controls did.

Tagging with unique molecular identifiers was a feature of the TCR beta cDNA libraries. TCRdb reprocessed the PCR reads via MiXCR and lists one record per CDR3 protein. The sample consists of 750,000 to 950,000 distinct CDR3 sequences, roughly 50% of them appearing once. For this clonotype: Its target is unknown. One end of the junction does not line up with germline, which may come from a read error.

The CDR3 covers 14 residues. Per germline, CDR1 MNHNS and CDR2 SASEGT. Sequenced material: blood. The clonotype comes from a girl under 18 with multiple sclerosis. V and J are TRBV6-1 and TRBJ2-3; D gene unclear. CDR3 DNA sequence: TGTGTCAGCAGTGATCACAGTAAGGCAGATACGCAGTATTTT. Translation: CVSSDHSKADTQYF.